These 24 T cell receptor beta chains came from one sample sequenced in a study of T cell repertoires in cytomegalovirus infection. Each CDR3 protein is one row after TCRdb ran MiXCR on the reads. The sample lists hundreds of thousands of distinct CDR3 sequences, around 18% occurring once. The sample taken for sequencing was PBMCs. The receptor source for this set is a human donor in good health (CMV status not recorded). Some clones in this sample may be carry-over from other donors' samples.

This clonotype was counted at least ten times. The CDR3 DNA is TGTGCCAGCAGCTTAGGGCAGGGGGCGGGTGAGCAGTTCTTC. It codes for CASSLGQGAGEQFF. The rearrangement links TRBV7-2 to TRBJ2-1; 8 positions agree with TRBD1. Germline V gives CDR1 SGHTA, CDR2 FQGNSA. The CDR3 runs 14 residues. Germline trimming cut 1 base from V and 9 bases from J; bases unmatched to any gene: 5.

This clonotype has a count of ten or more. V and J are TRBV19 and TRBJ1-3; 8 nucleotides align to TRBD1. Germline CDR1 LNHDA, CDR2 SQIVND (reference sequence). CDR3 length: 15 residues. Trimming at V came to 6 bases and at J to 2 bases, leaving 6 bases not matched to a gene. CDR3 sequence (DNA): TGTGCCAGTAGACTGCAGGGGGCGACTGGAAACACCATATATTTT. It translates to CASRLQGATGNTIYF.

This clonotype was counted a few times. CDR3 region: CASSRPGAGSYEQYF. In DNA form, the CDR3 reads TGTGCCAGCAGCCGACCGGGGGCAGGAAGCTACGAGCAGTACTTC. This chain uses TRBV28 with TRBJ2-7, with D perhaps being TRBD1 or TRBD2 (6 bases each). CDR1 and CDR2 (germline): MDHEN, SYDVKM. The V end lost 6 bases, the J end lost 3 bases, and 18 bases lay between the germline ends. CDR3 length: 15 residues.

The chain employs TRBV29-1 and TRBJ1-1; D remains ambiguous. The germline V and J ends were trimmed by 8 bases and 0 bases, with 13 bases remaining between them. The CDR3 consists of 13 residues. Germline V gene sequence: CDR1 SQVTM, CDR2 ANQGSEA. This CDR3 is CSSRTAVNTEAFF. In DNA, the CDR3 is TGCAGCTCTCGGACCGCCGTGAACACTGAAGCTTTCTTT.

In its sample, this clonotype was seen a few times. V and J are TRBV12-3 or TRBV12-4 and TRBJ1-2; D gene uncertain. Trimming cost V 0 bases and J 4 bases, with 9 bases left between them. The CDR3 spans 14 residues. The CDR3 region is CASSLAGNTYGYTF. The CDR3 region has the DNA TGTGCCAGCAGTTTAGCAGGCAACACCTATGGCTACACCTTC.

The CDR3 nucleotides are TGTGCCAGCAGCCTCCCGGGGCTCCCCTATGGCTACACCTTC. It codes for CASSLPGLPYGYTF. This chain links TRBV7-9 with TRBJ1-2; perhaps TRBD1 as D (5 bases). V lost 5 bases to trimming and J lost 4 bases, with 14 bases between them. This CDR3 spans 14 amino acids. Looked up from germline, CDR1 is SEHNR and CDR2 is FQNEAQ (reference sequence).

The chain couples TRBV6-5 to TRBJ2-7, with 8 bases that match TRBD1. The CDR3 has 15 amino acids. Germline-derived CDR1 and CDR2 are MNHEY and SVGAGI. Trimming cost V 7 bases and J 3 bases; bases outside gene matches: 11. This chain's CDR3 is CASKVEQGVIYEQYF. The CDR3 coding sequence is TGTGCCAGCAAGGTCGAACAGGGGGTAATCTACGAGCAGTACTTC.

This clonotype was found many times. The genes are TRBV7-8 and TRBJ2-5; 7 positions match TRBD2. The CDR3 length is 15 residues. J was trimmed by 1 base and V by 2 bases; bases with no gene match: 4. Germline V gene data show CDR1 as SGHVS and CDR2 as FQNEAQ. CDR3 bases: TGTGCCAGCAGCTTAACAGCGGGGCTCCAAGAGACCCAGTACTTC. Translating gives CASSLTAGLQETQYF.

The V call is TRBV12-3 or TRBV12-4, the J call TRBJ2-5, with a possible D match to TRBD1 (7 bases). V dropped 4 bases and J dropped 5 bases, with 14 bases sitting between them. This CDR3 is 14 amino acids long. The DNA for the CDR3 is TGTGCCAGCAGTTCGTGGACAGGAGGGGAGACCCAGTACTTC. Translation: CASSSWTGGETQYF.

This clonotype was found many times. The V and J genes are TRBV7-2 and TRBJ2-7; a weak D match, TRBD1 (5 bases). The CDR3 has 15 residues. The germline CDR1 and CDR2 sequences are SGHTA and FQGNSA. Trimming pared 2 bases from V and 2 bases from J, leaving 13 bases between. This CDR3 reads CASSLLPGPTYEQYF. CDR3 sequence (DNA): TGTGCCAGCAGCTTATTACCAGGGCCTACCTACGAGCAGTACTTC.

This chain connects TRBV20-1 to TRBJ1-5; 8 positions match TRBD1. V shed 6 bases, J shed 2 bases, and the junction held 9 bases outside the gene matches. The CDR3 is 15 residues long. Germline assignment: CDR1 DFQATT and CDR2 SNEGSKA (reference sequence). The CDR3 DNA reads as TGCAGTGCCGACGCGGACAGGGCGCGCAATCAGCCCCAGCATTTT. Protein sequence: CSADADRARNQPQHF.

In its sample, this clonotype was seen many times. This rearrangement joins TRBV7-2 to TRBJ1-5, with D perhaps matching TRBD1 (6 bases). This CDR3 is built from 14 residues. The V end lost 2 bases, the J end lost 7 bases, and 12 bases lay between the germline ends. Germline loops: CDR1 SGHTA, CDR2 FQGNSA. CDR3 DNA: TGTGCCAGCAGCTTATCGCGGGGGCTACAGCCCCAGCATTTT. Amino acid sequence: CASSLSRGLQPQHF.

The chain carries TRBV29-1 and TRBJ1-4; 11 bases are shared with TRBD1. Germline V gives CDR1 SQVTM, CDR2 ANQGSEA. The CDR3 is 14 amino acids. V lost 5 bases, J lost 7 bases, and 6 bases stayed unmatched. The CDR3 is CSVSGQGAAEKLFF. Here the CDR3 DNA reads TGCAGCGTTTCTGGACAGGGGGCAGCTGAAAAACTGTTTTTT.

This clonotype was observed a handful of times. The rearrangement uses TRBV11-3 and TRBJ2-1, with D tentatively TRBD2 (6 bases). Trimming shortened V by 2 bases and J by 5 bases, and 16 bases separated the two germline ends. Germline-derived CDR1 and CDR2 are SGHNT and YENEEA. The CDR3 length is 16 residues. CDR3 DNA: TGTGCCAGCAGCTTATCCTCTCACGGGGGAAACAATGAGCAGTTCTTC. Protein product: CASSLSSHGGNNEQFF.

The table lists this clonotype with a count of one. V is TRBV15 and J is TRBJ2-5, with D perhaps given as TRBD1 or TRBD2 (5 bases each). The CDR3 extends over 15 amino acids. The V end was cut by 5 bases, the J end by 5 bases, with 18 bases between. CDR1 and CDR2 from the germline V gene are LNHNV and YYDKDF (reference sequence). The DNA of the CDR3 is TGTGCCACCAGCTCCCGATTCGGGGCGAGGGAGACCCAGTACTTC. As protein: CATSSRFGARETQYF.

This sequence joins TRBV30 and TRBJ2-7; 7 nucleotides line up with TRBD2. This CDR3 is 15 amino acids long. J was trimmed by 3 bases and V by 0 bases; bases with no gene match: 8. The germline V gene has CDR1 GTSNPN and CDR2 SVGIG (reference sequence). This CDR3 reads CAWSVTGRTNYEQYF. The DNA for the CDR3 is TGTGCCTGGAGTGTTACCGGGAGGACAAACTACGAGCAGTACTTC.

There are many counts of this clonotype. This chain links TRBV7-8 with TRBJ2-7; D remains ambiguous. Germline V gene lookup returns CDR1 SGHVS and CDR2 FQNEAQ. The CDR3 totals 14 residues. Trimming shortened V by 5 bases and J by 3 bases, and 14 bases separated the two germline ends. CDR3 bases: TGTGCCAGCAGCGAGCGTCGTGGGGTCTACGAGCAGTACTTC. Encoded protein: CASSERRGVYEQYF.

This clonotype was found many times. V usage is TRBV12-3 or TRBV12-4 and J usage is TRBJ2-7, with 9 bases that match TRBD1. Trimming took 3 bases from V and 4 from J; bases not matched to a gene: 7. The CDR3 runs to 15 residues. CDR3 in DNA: TGTGCCAGCAGTTTGGGGACAGGGAACCTATACGAGCAGTACTTC. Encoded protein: CASSLGTGNLYEQYF.

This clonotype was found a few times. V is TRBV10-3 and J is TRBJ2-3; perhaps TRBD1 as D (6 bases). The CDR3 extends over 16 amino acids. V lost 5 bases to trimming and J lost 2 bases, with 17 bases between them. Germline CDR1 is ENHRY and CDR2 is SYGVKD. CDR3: CAISPTTGIITDTQYF. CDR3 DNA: TGTGCCATCAGTCCCACGACAGGTATAATCACAGATACGCAGTATTTT.

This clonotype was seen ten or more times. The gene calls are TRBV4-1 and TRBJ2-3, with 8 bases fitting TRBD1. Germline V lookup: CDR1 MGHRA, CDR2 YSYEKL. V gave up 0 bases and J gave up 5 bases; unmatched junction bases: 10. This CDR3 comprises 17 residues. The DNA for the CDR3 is TGCGCCAGCAGCCAAGATGGCCTCGGGACAGGTCAAGATACGCAGTATTTT. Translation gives CASSQDGLGTGQDTQYF.

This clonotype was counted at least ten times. The CDR3 is CASTLGFDNSPLHF. The CDR3 DNA sequence: TGTGCCAGCACTCTAGGTTTCGATAATTCACCCCTCCACTTT. This sequence joins TRBV7-2 and TRBJ1-6; D ambiguous. The V end was cut by 7 bases, the J end by 5 bases, with 12 bases between. Germline CDR1 SGHTA, CDR2 FQGNSA. The CDR3 totals 14 residues. Full variable domain (missing parts from reference TRBV7-2 and TRBJ1-6): GAGVSQSPSNKVTEKGKDVELRCDPISGHTALYWYRQSLGQGLEFLIYFQGNSAPDKSGLPSDRFSAERTGGSVSTLTIQRTQQEDSAVYLCASTLGFDNSPLHFGNGTRLTVT.

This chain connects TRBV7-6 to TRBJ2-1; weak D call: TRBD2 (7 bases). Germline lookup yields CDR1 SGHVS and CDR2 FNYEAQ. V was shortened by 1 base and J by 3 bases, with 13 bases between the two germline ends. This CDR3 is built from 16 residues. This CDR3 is CASSLEGGGNYNEQFF. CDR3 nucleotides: TGTGCCAGCAGCTTAGAGGGGGGAGGGAACTACAATGAGCAGTTCTTC. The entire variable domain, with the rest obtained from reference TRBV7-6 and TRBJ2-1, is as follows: GAGVSQSPRYKVTKRGQDVALRCDPISGHVSLYWYRQALGQGPEFLTYFNYEAQQDKSGLPNDRFSAERPEGSISTLTIQRTEQRDSAMYRCASSLEGGGNYNEQFFGPGTRLTVL.

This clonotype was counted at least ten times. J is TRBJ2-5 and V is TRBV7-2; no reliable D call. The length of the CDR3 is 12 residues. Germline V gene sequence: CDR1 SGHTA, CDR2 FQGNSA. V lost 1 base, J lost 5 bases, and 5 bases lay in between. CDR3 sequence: CASSLVRETQYF. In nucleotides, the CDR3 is TGTGCCAGCAGCTTAGTGCGGGAGACCCAGTACTTC.

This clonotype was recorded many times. The CDR3 here is CASSHTQLDSGANVLTF. CDR3 coding DNA: TGTGCCAGCAGCCATACCCAACTAGATTCCGGGGCCAACGTCCTGACTTTC. The chain has TRBV7-8 and TRBJ2-6; a weak D match, TRBD2 (5 bases). V was trimmed by 5 bases and J by 4 bases, leaving 18 bases between them. The CDR3 totals 17 residues. The germline V gene has CDR1 SGHVS and CDR2 FQNEAQ.